Sequencing of this T cell receptor beta chain was carried out in a study of a mutant IDH1 vaccine in newly diagnosed glioma. Study context: Commencement of vaccination occurred 4-6 weeks following radiotherapy alone, or concurrently with temozolomide cycles. Radiotherapy, temozolomide, or both had been given previously, and both were given to most.

Germline values: CDR1 MRHNA, CDR2 SNTAGT. The CDR3 totals 14 residues. The V segment lost 4 bases and the J segment 6 bases; nucleotides outside the gene matches: 3. Notes on the study in general: Most patients, roughly 92%, showed vaccine-induced immune responses.

Assay used: immunoSEQ multiplex PCR; TCRdb lists only in-frame clones, some missing. This sample has 40,000 to 55,000 clones, with roughly four fifths found just once. Turning to this clone: Its target is not known.

As to time point: week 35, safety follow-up. The investigators gave 300 ug of mutant IDH1 20-mer peptide in each vaccine dose, together with topical imiquimod. The rearrangement uses TRBV6-4 and TRBJ2-3, with 11 bases matching TRBD2. This clonotype was obtained from a middle-aged man with glioma. The material was PBMCs, obtained from a glioma patient whose treatment included an IDH1 peptide vaccine. CDR3 sequence: CASSATSGSDTQYF. The CDR3 DNA is TGTGCCAGCAGTGCCACTAGCGGGAGTGATACGCAGTATTTT.